A single sample is the source of the 24 T cell receptor beta chains below, sequenced in a study of identical twins. MiXCR, run by TCRdb on the 5' RACE reads, gives a single entry per CDR3 protein. The sample yields around 140,000 distinct CDR3 sequences, 3% to 4.5% seen once. The sequenced material came from memory T cells sorted from blood. These receptors were collected from a man between 18 and 35 years old in good health.

This clonotype was counted ten times or more. The chain has TRBV11-2 and TRBJ2-1; no definite D call. Trimming stripped 2 bases from V and 0 bases from J, with 11 bases between. The CDR3 totals 16 residues. Germline assignment: CDR1 SGHAT and CDR2 FQNNGV. CDR3 in amino acids: CASSLRADRSYNEQFF. CDR3 DNA: TGTGCCAGCAGCTTAAGGGCGGACCGCTCCTACAATGAGCAGTTCTTC. Full variable domain (rest looked up from reference TRBV11-2 and TRBJ2-1): EAGVAQSPRYKIIEKRQSVAFWCNPISGHATLYWYQQILGQGPKLLIQFQNNGVVDDSQLPKDRFSAERLKGVDSTLKIQPAKLEDSAVYLCASSLRADRSYNEQFFGPGTRLTVL.

This clonotype was recorded many times. This chain uses TRBV11-3 with TRBJ1-4, with D unclear. V lost 4 bases and J lost 14, with 17 bases in between. Germline lookup yields CDR1 SGHNT and CDR2 YENEEA. This CDR3 region has 13 residues. CDR3 in amino acids: CASSSDRVAPLFF. The CDR3 nucleotides read TGTGCCAGCAGCTCGGATCGGGTAGCTCCGCTGTTTTTT.

Many counts were recorded for this clonotype. The chain joins TRBV5-1 to TRBJ1-3; maybe TRBD1 (5 bases). Trimming took 4 bases from V and 2 from J, leaving 10 bases between them. The CDR3 extends over 14 amino acids. CDR1 is SGHRS, CDR2 YFSETQ, per germline. CDR3: CASSPQGPGNTIYF. As DNA, the CDR3 is TGCGCCAGCAGCCCGCAGGGTCCTGGAAACACCATATATTTT.

The rearrangement joins TRBV7-9 to TRBJ1-2; 9 nucleotides match TRBD1. The CDR3 has 15 residues. Germline trimming cut 5 bases from V and 4 bases from J; bases unmatched to any gene: 8. Germline V gene sequence: CDR1 SEHNR, CDR2 FQNEAQ (reference sequence). This chain's CDR3 is CASSVTGGGGYGYTF. The CDR3, as DNA: TGTGCCAGCAGCGTCACAGGGGGCGGTGGCTATGGCTACACCTTC.

Many counts were recorded for this clonotype. The chain recombines TRBV4-2 with TRBJ1-1, with D maybe TRBD1 (5 bases). The CDR3 consists of 19 residues. CDR1 and CDR2 (germline): LGHNA, YNFKEQ. V lost 4 bases and J 0 bases, leaving 24 bases between the germline ends. DNA of the CDR3: TGTGCCAGCAGCCGAATGAGAGGGCAGGGTCAAACCATGAACACTGAAGCTTTCTTT. Translating it yields CASSRMRGQGQTMNTEAFF.

This clonotype was found many times. The rearrangement uses TRBV12-3 or TRBV12-4 and TRBJ2-5; D is tentatively TRBD1 or TRBD2 (5 bases each). The CDR3 is 15 amino acids. V shed 8 bases and J shed 4 bases, with 20 bases lying between them. CDR3 sequence: CASRPYGALGETQYF. In nucleotides, the CDR3 is TGTGCCAGCCGACCTTACGGGGCTTTAGGAGAGACCCAGTACTTC.

This clonotype was counted many times. V gene TRBV5-1 combines with J gene TRBJ1-3; 7 nucleotides align to TRBD1. CDR3 length: 18 residues. Germline CDR1 reads SGHRS; CDR2 reads YFSETQ. V was clipped by 5 bases and J by 1 base; unmatched bases: 15. The CDR3 loop is CASSRDSPSPRSGNTIYF. CDR3 DNA sequence: TGCGCCAGCAGTCGGGACAGCCCCTCCCCGAGATCTGGAAACACCATATATTTT.

This clonotype was counted ten times or more. The chain uses TRBV27 and TRBJ1-1; TRBD1 aligns across 7 bases. Germline V CDR1 and CDR2: MNHEY, SMNVEV (reference sequence). The CDR3 has 14 amino acids. Trimming took 6 bases from V and 4 from J; bases not matched to a gene: 8. The CDR3 protein is CASRRRQGPTEAFF. Here the CDR3 DNA reads TGTGCCAGCAGACGCAGACAGGGACCCACTGAAGCTTTCTTT.

This clonotype has a count of ten or more. The chain links TRBV5-1 to TRBJ1-4; 7 nucleotides line up with TRBD1. The germline V gene has CDR1 SGHRS and CDR2 YFSETQ. The V and J ends lost 0 bases and 5 bases, in that order; junction bases with no gene match: 4. CDR3 length: 15 amino acids. The CDR3 reads CASSLATGSNEKLFF. Written as DNA, the CDR3 is TGCGCCAGCAGCTTGGCGACAGGGTCAAATGAAAAACTGTTTTTT.

There are many counts of this clonotype. This chain uses TRBV20-1 with TRBJ2-1; 8 nucleotides match TRBD2. J was trimmed by 7 bases and V by 7 bases; bases with no gene match: 12. CDR1 is DFQATT, CDR2 SNEGSKA, per germline (reference sequence). The CDR3 spans 14 residues. The CDR3 spells CSGFAGGFGNEQFF. CDR3 in DNA: TGCAGTGGGTTTGCGGGAGGATTTGGAAATGAGCAGTTCTTC.

CDR3 coding DNA: TGTGCCAGCAGTCAACGAGGGACAGTTGTGACCTATGGCTACACCTTC. Its protein is CASSQRGTVVTYGYTF. The V and J genes are TRBV28 and TRBJ1-2; 7 bases align to TRBD1. The V gene end was trimmed by 5 bases and the J gene end by 4 bases; junction bases not matched to a gene: 13. CDR1 is MDHEN and CDR2 is SYDVKM in the germline V gene. This CDR3 spans 16 amino acids.

The V and J genes are TRBV6-1 and TRBJ2-1, with no clear D. V lost 2 bases to trimming and J lost 16 bases, with 12 bases between them. The CDR3 extends over 11 amino acids. Per germline, CDR1 MNHNS and CDR2 SASEGT. The DNA for the CDR3 is TGTGCCAGCAGTGAAAGCTGGGTCCCCTTCTTC. It is translated as CASSESWVPFF.

This clonotype was detected ten times or more. The chain recombines TRBV5-1 with TRBJ2-3; D call uncertain. Trimming removed 4 bases at V and 12 bases at J, with 18 bases between. CDR1 is SGHRS, CDR2 YFSETQ, per germline. There are 13 residues in the CDR3. The CDR3 reads CASSPGPDTRQYF. For the CDR3, the DNA is TGCGCCAGCAGCCCAGGACCGGATACGAGACAGTATTTT.

This clonotype was detected ten times or more. The rearrangement links TRBV3-1 to TRBJ2-1, with TRBD2 identical over 9 bases. The junction had 8 bases not matched to a gene; V was cut back by 4 bases and J by 10 bases. Germline CDR1 reads LGHDT; CDR2 reads YNNKEL (reference sequence). This CDR3 region has 14 residues. Here the CDR3 reads CASSPLASGEEQFF. CDR3 sequence (DNA): TGTGCCAGCAGCCCACTGGCTAGCGGGGAAGAGCAGTTCTTC.

At least ten counts were recorded for this clonotype. This rearrangement joins TRBV12-3 or TRBV12-4 to TRBJ1-3; no clear D gene. This CDR3 has 11 residues. V was cut by 5 bases and J by 2 bases, with 1 base left in between. CDR3 in amino acids: CASSPGNTIYF. In DNA form, the CDR3 reads TGTGCCAGCAGTCCTGGAAACACCATATATTTT.

This clonotype has at least ten counts. The V call is TRBV7-2, the J call TRBJ2-7; D not certain. The CDR3 has 16 residues. Looked up from germline, CDR1 is SGHTA and CDR2 is FQGNSA. Deletions cut 0 bases from V and 2 bases from J, with 14 bases between. As DNA, the CDR3 is TGTGCCAGCAGCTTAGCGTTTGGTGGACGGACCTACGAGCAGTACTTC. As protein: CASSLAFGGRTYEQYF.

This clonotype was seen more than once but under ten times. CDR3 residues: CASSHGLAGAYEQYF. CDR3 bases: TGTGCCAGCAGCCATGGACTAGCGGGAGCCTACGAGCAGTACTTC. The chain employs TRBV14 and TRBJ2-7, with 13 bases lining up with TRBD2. Germline V gene data show CDR1 as SGHDN and CDR2 as FVKESK. V lost 3 bases, J lost 2 bases, and 1 base stayed unmatched. The CDR3 is 15 residues long.

This clonotype has more than one count but fewer than ten. This chain joins TRBV30 and TRBJ1-6; D unresolved. Trimming shortened V by 0 bases and J by 7 bases, and 7 bases separated the two germline ends. Germline CDR1 reads GTSNPN; CDR2 reads SVGIG (reference sequence). This CDR3 contains 13 residues. The CDR3 DNA is TGTGCCTGGAGTGTGGGAGCAAATTCACCCCTCCACTTT. Amino acid sequence: CAWSVGANSPLHF.

There are many counts of this clonotype. This chain joins TRBV24-1 and TRBJ2-3, with 8 bases identical to TRBD1. The CDR3 runs 16 residues. V lost 2 bases, J lost 1 base, and 4 bases stayed unmatched. CDR1 KGHDR and CDR2 SFDVKD come from the germline V gene. The CDR3: CATSDSAGGGTDTQYF. In DNA, the CDR3 is TGTGCCACCAGTGATTCTGCAGGGGGCGGCACAGATACGCAGTATTTT.

This sequence joins TRBV6-4 and TRBJ2-5; 12 positions agree with TRBD1. From germline, CDR1 is MRHNA and CDR2 SNTAGT. The CDR3 consists of 16 residues. The trim removed 6 bases at V and 5 bases at J, leaving 10 bases unmatched. The DNA of the CDR3 is TGTGCCAGCAGGGGACAGGGGGCGCTGAGCGGCGAGACCCAGTACTTC. This translates into CASRGQGALSGETQYF.

This clonotype was recorded at least ten times. The rearrangement uses TRBV7-9 and TRBJ2-7; 9 bases fit TRBD2. The CDR3 has 14 amino acids. Germline CDR1 is SEHNR and CDR2 is FQNEAQ (reference sequence). V gave up 2 bases and J gave up 3 bases; unmatched junction bases: 2. This chain's CDR3 is CASSLSGRNYEQYV. In DNA form, the CDR3 reads TGTGCCAGCAGCTTAAGCGGGAGGAACTACGAGCAGTACGTC.

This clonotype is categorized as medium-sized. The chain employs TRBV12-3 or TRBV12-4 and TRBJ2-2; perhaps D is TRBD1 or TRBD2 (5 bases each). This CDR3 is 13 amino acids long. Trimming removed 10 bases at V and 5 bases at J, with 14 bases between. The CDR3 nucleotides are TGTGCCACTAATCCGGGACGTACCGGGGAGCTGTTTTTT. Encoded protein: CATNPGRTGELFF.

This clonotype was found many times. J is TRBJ2-1 and V is TRBV12-5; D is ambiguous. The ends were cut back, 2 bases at V and 8 bases at J, with 4 bases in the middle. The CDR3 is 11 residues long. Germline V lookup: CDR1 LGHNT, CDR2 FRNRAP. CDR3 DNA: TGTGCTAGTGGTTTGAGAGATGAGCAGTTCTTC. Residues: CASGLRDEQFF.

The table lists this clonotype with many counts. The V gene is TRBV5-1, the J gene TRBJ2-1, with 10 bases matching TRBD2. J lost 7 bases, V lost 0 bases, and 7 bases had no gene match. Per the germline V gene, CDR1 is SGHRS and CDR2 is YFSETQ. The CDR3 has 16 amino acids. The CDR3 spells CASSLAFLAGVNEQFF. CDR3 DNA: TGCGCCAGCAGCTTGGCCTTTCTAGCGGGGGTGAATGAGCAGTTCTTC.